This TCR beta chain was sequenced during a study of OX40 agonist ivuxolimab in advanced cancers. Study in general: Patients in the trial were receiving intravenous ivuxolimab every 2 weeks, at doses of 0.01 to 10 mg/kg. Age averaged 60 years (range 23 to 79), and about 86% were male.

Generated by immunoSEQ multiplex PCR, the TCRdb table keeps only in-frame clones and is missing some. Of under 95,000 clones listed, about 89% are singletons. CDR1 and CDR2 (germline): SGHAT, FQNNGV. Trimming removed 0 bases from V and 2 bases from J; junction bases left unmatched: 7. The CDR3 is 16 residues long. The table lists this clone with a count of one. The clonotype was recovered from an adult with an advanced solid tumor such as melanoma, head and neck, liver or kidney cancer. The chain employs TRBV11-2 and TRBJ2-7; 7 bases map to TRBD2. The sample in question was CD4+ or CD8+ T cells sorted from blood, obtained in a trial of the OX40 agonist ivuxolimab. The DNA for the CDR3 is TGTGCCAGCAGCTTAGACGGAACTAGCGTTACCTACGAGCAGTACTTC. Residues: CASSLDGTSVTYEQYF.